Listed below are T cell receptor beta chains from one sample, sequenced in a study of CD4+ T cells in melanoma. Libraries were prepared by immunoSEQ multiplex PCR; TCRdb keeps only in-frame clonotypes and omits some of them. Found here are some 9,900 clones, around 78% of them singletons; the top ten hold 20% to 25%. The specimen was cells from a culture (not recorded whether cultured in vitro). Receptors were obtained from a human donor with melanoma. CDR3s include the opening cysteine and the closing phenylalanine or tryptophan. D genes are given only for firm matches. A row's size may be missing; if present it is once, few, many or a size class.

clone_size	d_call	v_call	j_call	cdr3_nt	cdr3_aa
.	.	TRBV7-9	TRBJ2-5	TGTGCCAGCAGCTTAGATAAAGGGGGTCCCGCGGAGACCCAGTACTTC	CASSLDKGGPAETQYF
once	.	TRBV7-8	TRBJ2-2	TGTGCCAGCAGCCGAATATTTGGACGTAGGGCCGGGGAGCTGTTTTTT	CASSRIFGRRAGELFF
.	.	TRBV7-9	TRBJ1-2	TGTGCCAGCAGCTTAGTAGGGGGATATGGCTACACCTTC	CASSLVGGYGYTF
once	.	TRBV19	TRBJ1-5	TGTGCCAGTAATACGCGGGAGGGTCTGAGCAATCAGCCCCAGCATTTT	CASNTREGLSNQPQHF
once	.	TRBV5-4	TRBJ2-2	TGTGCCAGCAGCTCCCTGGGGGTCGGACCCGGGGAGCTGTTTTTT	CASSSLGVGPGELFF
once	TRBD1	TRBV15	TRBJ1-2	TGTGCCACCAGCAGAGTTACTGGGACAGGTTATGGCTACACCTTC	CATSRVTGTGYGYTF
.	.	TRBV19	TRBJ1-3	TGTGCCAGTAGTATCGAGGGATTAACTGGAAACACCATATATTTT	CASSIEGLTGNTIYF
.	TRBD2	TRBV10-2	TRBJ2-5	TGCGCCAGCAGTGAGCCGGTTACTAGCGGATTGAGAGAGACCCAGTACTTC	CASSEPVTSGLRETQYF
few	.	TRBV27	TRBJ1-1	TGTGCCAGCAGTTTAGGGGGGTCAGAAGCTTTCTTT	CASSLGGSEAFF
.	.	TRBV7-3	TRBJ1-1	TGTGCCAGCAGCAATGGGGGCACTGAAGCTTTCTTT	CASSNGGTEAFF
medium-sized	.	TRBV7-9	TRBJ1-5	TGTGCCAGCAGCCCAACAGGGTATTATCAGCCCCAGCATTTT	CASSPTGYYQPQHF
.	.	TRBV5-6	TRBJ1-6	TGTGCCAGCAGCTTGGCCGGGTTTGGCTATAATTCACCCCTCCACTTT	CASSLAGFGYNSPLHF